The rows below give T cell receptor beta chains drawn from one sample of a study of OX40 agonist ivuxolimab in advanced cancers. Clones were read by immunoSEQ multiplex PCR, and TCRdb kept only the in-frame ones, dropping some. Here the sample spans some 100,000 clones, about nine tenths being singletons. This specimen was CD4+ or CD8+ T cells sorted from blood, taken in a trial of the OX40 agonist ivuxolimab. The source of these receptors is an adult with an advanced solid tumor such as melanoma, head and neck, liver or kidney cancer. Both conserved end residues are part of each CDR3. A D gene is named only where the DNA matches it firmly. For some rows the clone size is stated as once, few or many, or as a class when expanded; others skip it.

. | TRBJ1-6 | TRBV6-1 | TRBD1 | CASSAFGDRARSPLHF | TGTGCCAGCAGTGCCTTTGGGGACAGGGCAAGATCACCCCTCCACTTT
. | TRBJ2-4 | TRBV20-1 | . | CSAGYQGTQYF | TGCAGTGCCGGGTATCAGGGAACTCAGTACTTC
. | TRBJ2-5 | TRBV6-1 | . | CASSGVRGETQYF | TGTGCCAGCAGTGGGGTGCGTGGGGAGACCCAGTACTTC
few | TRBJ1-5 | TRBV30 | . | CAWSVGNDQPQHF | TGTGCCTGGAGTGTGGGGAATGATCAGCCCCAGCATTTT
. | TRBJ2-2 | TRBV7-3 | . | CASSSAGASPGELFF | TGTGCCAGCAGCTCGGCCGGGGCCTCTCCCGGGGAGCTGTTTTTT
. | TRBJ1-6 | TRBV27 | . | CASSLRGILRNSPLHF | TGTGCCAGCAGTTTAAGGGGAATCTTGAGGAATTCACCCCTCCACTTT
. | TRBJ2-7 | TRBV5-1 | . | CASSLEDSGEQYF | TGCGCCAGCAGCTTGGAAGACAGTGGGGAGCAGTACTTC
. | TRBJ1-1 | TRBV7-9 | TRBD1 | CASSRQGTGTEAFF | TGTGCCAGCAGCAGACAGGGGACAGGGACTGAAGCTTTCTTT
. | TRBJ2-1 | TRBV6-1 | . | CASRRTVGNEQFF | TGTGCCAGCAGGCGTACGGTTGGGAATGAGCAGTTCTTC
. | TRBJ2-5 | TRBV4-3 | . | CASSQDLWAKQETQYF | TGCGCCAGCAGCCAAGATCTCTGGGCAAAGCAAGAGACCCAGTACTTC
. | TRBJ1-1 | TRBV9 | . | CASSADGGEAFF | TGTGCCAGCAGCGCGGACGGGGGTGAAGCTTTCTTT
. | TRBJ2-1 | TRBV6-1 | TRBD2 | CASSEAFGTSGFYNEQFF | TGTGCCAGCAGTGAAGCTTTTGGGACTAGCGGGTTCTACAATGAGCAGTTCTTC
. | TRBJ2-1 | TRBV27 | TRBD2 | CASSKLAGGPNEQFF | TGTGCCAGCAGTAAGCTAGCGGGAGGGCCGAATGAGCAGTTCTTC
. | TRBJ1-5 | TRBV19 | TRBD1 | CASGQGYSQPQHF | TGTGCCAGTGGACAGGGTTACAGTCAGCCCCAGCATTTT
. | TRBJ1-4 | TRBV5-1 | . | CASSSGQSNEKLFF | TGCGCCAGCAGCTCGGGGCAGAGTAATGAAAAACTGTTTTTT
. | TRBJ2-1 | TRBV10-3 | TRBD2 | CAISESAVVTSGRGFREQFF | TGTGCCATCAGTGAGTCCGCTGTGGTGACAAGCGGGAGAGGTTTCCGTGAGCAGTTCTTC
. | TRBJ2-1 | TRBV5-1 | TRBD2 | CASSFGTSGRVSEQFF | TGCGCCAGCAGCTTCGGGACTAGCGGGAGAGTAAGTGAGCAGTTCTTC
. | TRBJ2-3 | TRBV5-4 | . | CASSWNPGSDTQYF | TGTGCCAGCAGCTGGAATCCGGGATCAGATACGCAGTATTTT
. | TRBJ1-1 | TRBV2 | TRBD1 | CASSPTGGPNTEAFF | TGTGCCAGCAGTCCGACAGGGGGGCCGAACACTGAAGCTTTCTTT
. | TRBJ2-1 | TRBV6-5 | . | CASSNRLEGEQFF | TGTGCCAGCAGTAATCGACTAGAGGGTGAGCAGTTCTTC
. | TRBJ1-1 | TRBV11-2 | TRBD1 | CASRRQGNTEAFF | TGTGCCAGCAGGAGACAGGGGAACACTGAAGCTTTCTTT
. | TRBJ2-3 | TRBV9 | TRBD2 | CASSPLAGTSTDTQYF | TGTGCCAGCAGCCCTCTAGCGGGAACTTCCACAGATACGCAGTATTTT
. | TRBJ2-2 | TRBV5-1 | TRBD2 | CASSYWRTSGRSGTGELFF | TGCGCCAGCAGCTATTGGCGGACTAGCGGGAGATCGGGCACCGGGGAGCTGTTTTTT
. | TRBJ2-7 | TRBV28 | TRBD1 | CASSLGQGTYEQYF | TGTGCCAGCAGTCTAGGACAGGGAACCTACGAGCAGTACTTC
. | TRBJ1-2 | TRBV4-3 | TRBD1 | CASSIGQGDGYTF | TGCGCCAGCAGCATTGGACAGGGAGATGGCTACACCTTC
. | TRBJ2-3 | TRBV10-3 | . | CAISEPARVNTQYF | TGTGCCATCAGTGAGCCCGCCCGGGTGAATACGCAGTATTTT
. | TRBJ2-1 | TRBV7-2 | TRBD2 | CASSVASGRVEQFF | TGTGCCAGCAGCGTGGCTAGCGGGAGAGTTGAGCAGTTCTTC
. | TRBJ2-7 | TRBV5-1 | TRBD2 | CASSFGGSGEQYF | TGCGCCAGCAGCTTTGGCGGGAGTGGCGAGCAGTACTTC
once | TRBJ2-2 | TRBV9 | . | CASSHGGGTATNTGELFF | TGTGCCAGCAGCCACGGGGGCGGGACAGCCACGAACACCGGGGAGCTGTTTTTT
few | TRBJ1-2 | TRBV5-1 | TRBD1 | CASSGQGNYGYTF | TGCGCCAGCAGCGGACAGGGTAACTATGGCTACACCTTC
. | TRBJ1-1 | TRBV6-1 | . | CAAARTGKNTEAFF | TGTGCCGCCGCTCGGACCGGCAAGAACACTGAAGCTTTCTTT
. | TRBJ1-6 | TRBV5-1 | . | CASSLATANSPLHF | TGCGCCAGCAGCTTGGCGACCGCGAATTCACCCCTCCACTTT
. | TRBJ1-1 | TRBV7-3 | . | CASSSTGNTEAFF | TGTGCCAGCAGCTCTACAGGGAATACTGAAGCTTTCTTT
. | TRBJ2-1 | TRBV5-1 | TRBD1 | CASSLEWGQGHSYNEQFF | TGCGCCAGCAGCTTGGAATGGGGACAGGGTCACTCCTACAATGAGCAGTTCTTC
. | TRBJ2-1 | TRBV30 | TRBD2 | CAWRGGLALYNEQFF | TGTGCCTGGAGGGGGGGACTAGCGCTATACAATGAGCAGTTCTTC
. | TRBJ2-5 | TRBV11-2 | . | CASSPRTGSVGGETQYF | TGTGCCAGCAGCCCCAGGACAGGAAGCGTGGGGGGAGAGACCCAGTACTTC
. | TRBJ2-6 | TRBV5-1 | TRBD2 | CASSLWGREGSGANVLTF | TGCGCCAGCAGCTTATGGGGCAGGGAGGGCTCTGGGGCCAACGTCCTGACTTTC
once | TRBJ2-7 | TRBV5-1 | . | CASSRDEIYEQYF | TGCGCCAGCAGCAGGGACGAGATCTACGAGCAGTACTTC
once | TRBJ2-5 | TRBV2 | TRBD2 | CATSRGVTLQETQYF | TGTGCCACCTCCCGGGGGGTGACCTTGCAAGAGACCCAGTACTTC
. | TRBJ1-5 | TRBV6-5 | . | CASRPDWEQPQHF | TGTGCCAGCAGACCAGACTGGGAGCAGCCCCAGCATTTT
few | TRBJ2-6 | TRBV7-2 | . | CASSLTAGANVLTF | TGTGCCAGCAGCTTAACCGCTGGGGCCAACGTCCTGACTTTC
. | TRBJ1-1 | TRBV6-6 | . | CASSPTTPNTEAFF | TGTGCCAGCAGTCCCACAACACCGAACACTGAAGCTTTCTTT
. | TRBJ1-5 | TRBV2 | . | CASSENQGLSNQPQHF | TGTGCCAGCAGTGAAAATCAGGGGCTCAGCAATCAGCCCCAGCATTTT
. | TRBJ2-3 | TRBV6-1 | . | CASSPGSPRTDTQYF | TGTGCCAGCAGCCCCGGCTCCCCTCGCACAGATACGCAGTATTTT
. | TRBJ2-7 | TRBV5-5 | . | CASSYTRIRDEQYF | TGTGCCAGCAGCTACACCAGGATTAGGGACGAGCAGTACTTC
once | TRBJ2-3 | TRBV28 | TRBD2 | CASSRGGSTDTQYF | TGTGCCAGCAGTCGGGGGGGCAGCACAGATACGCAGTATTTT
. | TRBJ1-2 | TRBV18 | . | CASSPATGTDYGYTF | TGTGCCAGCTCACCAGCCACAGGGACCGACTATGGCTACACCTTC
. | TRBJ1-4 | TRBV5-1 | . | CASRDGSNEKLFF | TGCGCCAGTAGGGACGGATCTAATGAAAAACTGTTTTTT
. | TRBJ2-1 | TRBV6-5 | . | CASSYSDRREQFF | TGTGCCAGCAGTTACTCGGACCGCAGGGAGCAGTTCTTC
. | TRBJ2-1 | TRBV7-3 | . | CASSLIQGSEQFF | TGTGCCAGCAGCTTAATCCAGGGGTCTGAGCAGTTCTTC
. | TRBJ2-3 | TRBV19 | TRBD2 | CASRSHSGRGPDTQYF | TGTGCCAGTAGGAGTCACAGCGGGAGGGGACCAGATACGCAGTATTTT
. | TRBJ2-1 | TRBV28 | TRBD2 | CATYLSGRGDNEQFF | TGTGCCACCTACCTTAGCGGGAGGGGGGACAATGAGCAGTTCTTC
. | TRBJ2-1 | TRBV28 | . | CASMNSFHEQFF | TGTGCCAGCATGAATAGCTTCCATGAGCAGTTCTTC